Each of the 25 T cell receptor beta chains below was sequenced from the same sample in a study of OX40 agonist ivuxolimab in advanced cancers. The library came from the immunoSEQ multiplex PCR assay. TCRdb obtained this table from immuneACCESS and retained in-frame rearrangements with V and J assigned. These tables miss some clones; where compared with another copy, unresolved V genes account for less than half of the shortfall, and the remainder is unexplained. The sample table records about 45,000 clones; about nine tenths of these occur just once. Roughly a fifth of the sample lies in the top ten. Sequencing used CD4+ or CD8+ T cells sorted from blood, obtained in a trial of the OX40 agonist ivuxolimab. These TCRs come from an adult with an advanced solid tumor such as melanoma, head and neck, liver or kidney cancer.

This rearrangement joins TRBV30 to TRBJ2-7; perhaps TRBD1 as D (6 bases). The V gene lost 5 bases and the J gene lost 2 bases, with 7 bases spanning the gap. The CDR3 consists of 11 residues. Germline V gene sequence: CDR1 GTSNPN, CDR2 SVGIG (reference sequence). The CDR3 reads CAWGGPYEQYF. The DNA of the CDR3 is TGTGCCTGGGGGGGCCCCTACGAGCAGTACTTC.

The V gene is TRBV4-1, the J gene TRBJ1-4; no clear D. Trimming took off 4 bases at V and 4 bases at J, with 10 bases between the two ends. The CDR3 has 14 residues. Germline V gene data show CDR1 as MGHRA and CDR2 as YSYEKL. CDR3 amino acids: CASSLPDGNEKLFF. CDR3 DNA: TGCGCCAGCAGCCTACCCGACGGTAATGAAAAACTGTTTTTT.

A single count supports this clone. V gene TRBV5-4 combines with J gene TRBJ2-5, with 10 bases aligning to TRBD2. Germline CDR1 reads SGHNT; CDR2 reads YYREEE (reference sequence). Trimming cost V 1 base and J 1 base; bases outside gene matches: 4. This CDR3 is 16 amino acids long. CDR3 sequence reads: CASSLPPSGSQETQYF. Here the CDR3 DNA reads TGTGCCAGCAGCTTGCCCCCTAGCGGGAGCCAAGAGACCCAGTACTTC.

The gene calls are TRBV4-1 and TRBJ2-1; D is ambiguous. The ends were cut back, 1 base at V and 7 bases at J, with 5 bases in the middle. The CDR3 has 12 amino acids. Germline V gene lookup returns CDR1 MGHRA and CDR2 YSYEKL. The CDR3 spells CASSQGANEQFF. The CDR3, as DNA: TGCGCCAGCAGCCAAGGGGCGAATGAGCAGTTCTTC.

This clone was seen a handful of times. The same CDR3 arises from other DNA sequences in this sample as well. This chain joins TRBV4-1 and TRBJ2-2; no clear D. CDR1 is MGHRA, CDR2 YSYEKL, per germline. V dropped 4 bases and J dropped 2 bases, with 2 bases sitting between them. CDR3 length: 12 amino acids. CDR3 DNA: TGCGCCAGCAGCCTAAACACCGGGGAGCTGTTTTTT. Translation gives CASSLNTGELFF.

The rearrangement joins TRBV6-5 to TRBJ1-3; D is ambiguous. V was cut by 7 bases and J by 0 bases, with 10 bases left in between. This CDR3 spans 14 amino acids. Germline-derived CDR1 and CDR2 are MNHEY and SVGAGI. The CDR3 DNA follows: TGTGCCAGCACCGATGGACCCTCTGGAAACACCATATATTTT. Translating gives CASTDGPSGNTIYF.

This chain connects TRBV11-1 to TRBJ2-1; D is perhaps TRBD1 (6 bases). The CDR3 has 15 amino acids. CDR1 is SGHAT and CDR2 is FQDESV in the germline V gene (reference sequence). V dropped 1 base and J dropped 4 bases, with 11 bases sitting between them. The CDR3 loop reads CASSLGQELYNEQFF. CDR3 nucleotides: TGTGCCAGCAGCTTAGGACAGGAGTTATACAATGAGCAGTTCTTC. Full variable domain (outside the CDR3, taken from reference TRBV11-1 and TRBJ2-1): EAEVAQSPRYKITEKSQAVAFWCDPISGHATLYWYRQILGQGPELLVQFQDESVVDDSQLPKDRFSAERLKGVDSTLKIQPAELGDSAMYLCASSLGQELYNEQFFGPGTRLTVL.

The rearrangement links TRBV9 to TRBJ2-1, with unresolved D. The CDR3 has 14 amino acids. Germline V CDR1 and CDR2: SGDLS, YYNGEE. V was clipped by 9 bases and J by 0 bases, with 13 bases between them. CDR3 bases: TGTGCCACCGAACTTTCGAGCTCCTACAATGAGCAGTTCTTC. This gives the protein CATELSSSYNEQFF.

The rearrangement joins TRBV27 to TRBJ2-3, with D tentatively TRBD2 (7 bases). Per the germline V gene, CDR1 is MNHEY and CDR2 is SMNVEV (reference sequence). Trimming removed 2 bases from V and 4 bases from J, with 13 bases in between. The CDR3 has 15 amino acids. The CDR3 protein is CASSLVGGPADTQYF. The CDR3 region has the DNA TGTGCCAGCAGTTTAGTCGGGGGGCCAGCAGATACGCAGTATTTT.

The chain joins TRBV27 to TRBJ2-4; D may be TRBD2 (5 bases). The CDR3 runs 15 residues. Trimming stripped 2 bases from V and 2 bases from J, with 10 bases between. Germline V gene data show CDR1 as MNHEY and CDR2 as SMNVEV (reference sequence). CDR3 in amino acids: CASSLNPGTKNIQYF. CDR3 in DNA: TGTGCCAGCAGTTTAAATCCGGGGACCAAAAACATTCAGTACTTC.

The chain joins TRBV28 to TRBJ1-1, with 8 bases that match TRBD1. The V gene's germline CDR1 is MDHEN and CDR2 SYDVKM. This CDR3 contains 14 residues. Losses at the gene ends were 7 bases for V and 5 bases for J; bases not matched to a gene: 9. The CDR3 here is CASTAGGAGTEAFF. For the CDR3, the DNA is TGTGCCAGCACCGCAGGGGGCGCGGGGACTGAAGCTTTCTTT.

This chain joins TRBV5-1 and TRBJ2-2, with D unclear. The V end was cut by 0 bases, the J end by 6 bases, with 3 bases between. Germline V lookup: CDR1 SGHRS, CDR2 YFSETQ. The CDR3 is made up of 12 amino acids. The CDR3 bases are TGCGCCAGCAGCTTGGTTCCCGGGGAGCTGTTTTTT. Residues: CASSLVPGELFF. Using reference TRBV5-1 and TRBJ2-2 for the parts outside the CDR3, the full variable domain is KAGVTQTPRYLIKTRGQQVTLSCSPISGHRSVSWYQQTPGQGLQFLFEYFSETQRNKGNFPGRFSGRQFSNSRSEMNVSTLELGDSALYLCASSLVPGELFFGEGSRLTVL.

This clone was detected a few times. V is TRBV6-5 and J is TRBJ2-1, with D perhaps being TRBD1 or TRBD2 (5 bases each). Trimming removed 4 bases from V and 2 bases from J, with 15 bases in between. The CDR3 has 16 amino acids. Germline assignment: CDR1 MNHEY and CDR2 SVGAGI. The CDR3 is CASSLVRDVPYNEQFF. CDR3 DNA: TGTGCCAGCAGTTTAGTCCGGGACGTGCCCTACAATGAGCAGTTCTTC.

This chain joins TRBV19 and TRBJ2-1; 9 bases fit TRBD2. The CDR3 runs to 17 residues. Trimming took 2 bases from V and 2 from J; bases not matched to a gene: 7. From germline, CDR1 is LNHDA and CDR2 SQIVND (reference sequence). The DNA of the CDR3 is TGTGCCAGTAGTATAAATGCGGCGGGGGGGCCCTACAATGAGCAGTTCTTC. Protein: CASSINAAGGPYNEQFF.

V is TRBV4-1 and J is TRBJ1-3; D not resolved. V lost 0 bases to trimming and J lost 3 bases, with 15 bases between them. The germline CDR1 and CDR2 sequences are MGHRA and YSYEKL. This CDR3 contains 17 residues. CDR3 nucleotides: TGCGCCAGCAGCCAAGAGTCCAGTGCCGCAATTGGAAACACCATATATTTT. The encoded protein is CASSQESSAAIGNTIYF.

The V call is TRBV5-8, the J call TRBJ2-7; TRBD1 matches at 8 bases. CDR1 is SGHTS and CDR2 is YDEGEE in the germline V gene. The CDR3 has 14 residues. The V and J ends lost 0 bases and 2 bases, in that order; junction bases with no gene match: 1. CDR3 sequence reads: CASSLDRGTYEQYF. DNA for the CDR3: TGTGCCAGCAGCTTGGACAGGGGGACCTACGAGCAGTACTTC.

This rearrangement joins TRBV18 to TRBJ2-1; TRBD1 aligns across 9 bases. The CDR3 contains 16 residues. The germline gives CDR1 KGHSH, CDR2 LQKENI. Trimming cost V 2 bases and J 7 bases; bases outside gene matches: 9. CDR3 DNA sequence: TGTGCCAGCTCACCATACCGGGACAGGGCAGTGAATGAGCAGTTCTTC. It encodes CASSPYRDRAVNEQFF.

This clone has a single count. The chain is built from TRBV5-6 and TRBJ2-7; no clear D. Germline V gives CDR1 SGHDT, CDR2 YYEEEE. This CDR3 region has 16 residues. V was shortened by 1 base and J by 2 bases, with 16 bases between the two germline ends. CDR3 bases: TGTGCCAGCAGCTTGCCCGCTAGGGAACCTCCCTACGAGCAGTACTTC. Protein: CASSLPAREPPYEQYF.

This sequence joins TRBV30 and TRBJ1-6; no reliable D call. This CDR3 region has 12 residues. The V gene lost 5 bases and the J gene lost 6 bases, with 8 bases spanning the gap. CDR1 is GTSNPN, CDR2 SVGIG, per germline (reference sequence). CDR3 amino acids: CAWAASNSPLHF. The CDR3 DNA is TGTGCCTGGGCGGCGAGTAATTCACCCCTCCACTTT.

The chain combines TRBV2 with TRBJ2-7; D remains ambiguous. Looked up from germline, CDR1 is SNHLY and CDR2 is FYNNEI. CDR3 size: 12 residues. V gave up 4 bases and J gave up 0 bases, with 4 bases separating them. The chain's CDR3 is CASSGISYEQYF. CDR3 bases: TGTGCCAGCAGTGGTATCTCCTACGAGCAGTACTTC.

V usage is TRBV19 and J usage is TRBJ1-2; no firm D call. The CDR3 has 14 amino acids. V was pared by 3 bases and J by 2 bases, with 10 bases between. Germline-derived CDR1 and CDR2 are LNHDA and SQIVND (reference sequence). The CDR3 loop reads CASSIAGPNYGYTF. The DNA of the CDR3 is TGTGCCAGTAGTATCGCCGGACCAAACTATGGCTACACCTTC.

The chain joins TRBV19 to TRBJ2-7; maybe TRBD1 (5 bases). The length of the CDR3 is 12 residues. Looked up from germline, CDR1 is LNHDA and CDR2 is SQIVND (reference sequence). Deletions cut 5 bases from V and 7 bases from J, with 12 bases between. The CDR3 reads CASSWVGEEQYF. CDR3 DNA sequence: TGTGCCAGTAGTTGGGTAGGGGAAGAGCAGTACTTC. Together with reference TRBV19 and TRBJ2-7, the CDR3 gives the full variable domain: DGGITQSPKYLFRKEGQNVTLSCEQNLNHDAMYWYRQDPGQGLRLIYYSQIVNDFQKGDIAEGYSVSREKKESFPLTVTSAQKNPTAFYLCASSWVGEEQYFGPGTRLTVT.

For the CDR3, the DNA is TGTGCCAGCAGCGTAGGAACAGGGGGGGAAAAACTGTTTTTT. Translating it yields CASSVGTGGEKLFF. The chain carries TRBV9 and TRBJ1-4; 8 nucleotides align to TRBD1. Germline trimming cut 0 bases from V and 8 bases from J; bases unmatched to any gene: 3. From germline, CDR1 is SGDLS and CDR2 YYNGEE. This CDR3 has 14 amino acids.

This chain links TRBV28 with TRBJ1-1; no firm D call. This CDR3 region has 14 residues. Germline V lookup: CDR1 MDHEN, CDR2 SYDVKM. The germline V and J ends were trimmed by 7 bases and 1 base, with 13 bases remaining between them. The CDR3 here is CASTVQLPNTEAFF. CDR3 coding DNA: TGTGCCAGCACGGTTCAATTGCCGAACACTGAAGCTTTCTTT.

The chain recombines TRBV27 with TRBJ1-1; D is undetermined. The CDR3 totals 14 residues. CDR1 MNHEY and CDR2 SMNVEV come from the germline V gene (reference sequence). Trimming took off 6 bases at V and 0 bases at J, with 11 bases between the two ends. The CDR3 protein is CASSPLKMNTEAFF. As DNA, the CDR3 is TGTGCCAGCAGCCCTCTTAAGATGAACACTGAAGCTTTCTTT.